This T cell receptor beta chain was identified in a study of CD8+ T cells in alopecia areata. As for the study in general: Dosing with tofacitinib proceeded for 6 to 18 months, followed by 6 months off drug. Overall study findings and caveats: Especially in alopecia totalis/universalis, lesional scalp showed greater clonality than normal scalp did.

RNA was isolated and reverse transcribed to cDNA, the sequencing template. Some clones are missing from TCRdb's copy, which holds only in-frame ones; the method was immunoSEQ multiplex PCR. The repertoire holds about 280,000 clones, with 58% as singletons. V lost 0 bases to trimming and J lost 4 bases; unmatched junction nucleotides: 15. Looked up from germline, CDR1 is SGHRS and CDR2 is YFSETQ. The CDR3 has 18 amino acids. Treatment indicated: oral pan-JAK inhibitor, 5-10 mg twice daily. In alopecia areata patients, both lesional scalp punch biopsies and peripheral blood were collected. In the case of this clone: Antigen specificity is unknown.

This rearrangement joins TRBV5-1 to TRBJ1-2, with TRBD1 identical over 7 bases. Specimen: CD4+ T cells sorted from blood, collected at week 24, from a patient treated with tofacitinib. The receptor was derived from a human donor with alopecia areata. In DNA form, the CDR3 reads TGCGCCAGCAGCTTGGATACTCGTAAAGGGGGCGAAGGCTATGGCTACACCTTC. This encodes CASSLDTRKGGEGYGYTF.